The present TCR beta chain was sequenced within a study of tumor-infiltrating lymphocytes in primary liver carcinoma. Co-extraction yielded RNA and DNA from 20-30 mg of unsorted bulk tissue. The CDR3 is made up of 13 amino acids. For this clonotype: Relative to the germline gene, one junction end is altered; a read error may explain this.

A primer in the constant region served to generate TCR beta cDNA from approximately 500 ng of total RNA. Construction of TCR beta libraries relied on three successive nested multiplex PCR rounds employing slightly modified ARM-PCR. The two initial PCR rounds, about 9 cycles each, used TRBV1-TRBV30 forward and C-beta reverse primers. TCRdb re-derived calls from the multiplex PCR reads in MiXCR, one entry per CDR3 protein. The sample lists 20,000 to 25,000 distinct CDR3 sequences, approximately 70% occurring once. The chain joins TRBV12-3 or TRBV12-4 to TRBJ2-2, with D perhaps matching TRBD2 (5 bases). The specimen sequenced was liver tumor tissue from sampling region 1. Subset here: tumor region T1, superior pole. This receptor was taken from a man aged 40-49 years with primary liver carcinoma and hepatitis B virus infection. Written as DNA, the CDR3 is TGTGTCAGCAGCGGCTACTCCACCTGGAAGCAGTTTTTT. It yields the protein CVSSGYSTWKQFF.